Below, 6 T cell receptor beta chains from the same sample are listed, as sequenced in a study of shared T cell receptors in the human thymus. Here immunoSEQ multiplex PCR was the method, and the copy in TCRdb shows in-frame clones only, minus some. The sample contains fewer than 700,000 clones, roughly 90% of which appear only once. This same sample was also taken into another study, of human thymus T cells.

The specimen sequenced was thymocytes. The receptors derive from a boy less than two years old with a congenital heart defect.

This clone occurred a few times. The chain couples TRBV11-2 to TRBJ2-7, with 14 bases matching TRBD2. The CDR3 is 19 amino acids. V shed 4 bases, J shed 4 bases, and the junction held 15 bases outside the gene matches. CDR1 and CDR2 from the germline V gene are SGHAT and FQNNGV. The chain's CDR3 is CASSYGPGLAGVGPYEQYF. CDR3 coding DNA: TGTGCCAGCAGCTATGGGCCGGGACTAGCGGGAGTGGGCCCTTACGAGCAGTACTTC.

V is TRBV5-1 and J is TRBJ1-1; perhaps TRBD1 as D (6 bases). The CDR3 spans 15 residues. Between the trimmed V and J ends, which lost 4 bases and 11 bases, there was a span of 24 bases. Germline lookup yields CDR1 SGHRS and CDR2 YFSETQ. CDR3 nucleotides: TGCGCCAGCAGCGGTGACGACAGGCTGAAGGGGGGGGCTTTCTTT. Protein product: CASSGDDRLKGGAFF.

The V gene is TRBV19, the J gene TRBJ2-1, with D perhaps matching TRBD2 (6 bases). The CDR3 is made up of 13 amino acids. The ends were cut back, 7 bases at V and 6 bases at J, with 13 bases in the middle. Germline V gene sequence: CDR1 LNHDA, CDR2 SQIVND (reference sequence). The CDR3 protein is CASKEGPLNEQFF. The CDR3 region has the DNA TGTGCCAGTAAGGAGGGCCCCCTCAATGAGCAGTTCTTC.

The chain carries TRBV2 and TRBJ1-3, with a weak D call TRBD1 (6 bases). V lost 6 bases and J lost 0, with 9 bases in between. This CDR3 has 14 amino acids. CDR1 and CDR2 from the germline V gene are SNHLY and FYNNEI. The CDR3 spells CASSGGPSGNTIYF. CDR3 coding DNA: TGTGCCAGCAGCGGGGGGCCCTCTGGAAACACCATATATTTT.

This chain uses TRBV7-3 with TRBJ2-2; D call uncertain. Trimming took 6 bases from V and 5 from J, leaving 31 bases between them. The CDR3 covers 20 residues. Germline CDR1 reads SGHTA; CDR2 reads FQGTGA. The CDR3 reads CASRPSGRHGPESLTGELFF. DNA of the CDR3: TGTGCCAGCAGACCTTCTGGTCGACACGGTCCTGAGTCCCTGACCGGGGAGCTGTTTTTT.

The chain carries TRBV6-5 and TRBJ1-2, with TRBD1 as a possible D gene (6 bases). The ends were cut back, 4 bases at V and 2 bases at J, with 8 bases in the middle. The CDR3 has 13 residues. CDR1 is MNHEY and CDR2 is SVGAGI in the germline V gene. The CDR3 sequence: CASSFQGNYGYTF. In DNA form, the CDR3 reads TGTGCCAGCAGTTTTCAGGGGAACTATGGCTACACCTTC.